The source of this T cell receptor (beta chain) is a study of cytomegalovirus exposure and HLA in healthy donors. Findings of the study overall: Versus the roughly 670-donor mean, an Asian-associated ancestry cluster reportedly showed fewer N-insertions in a later analysis. Presence/absence analyses assumed roughly uniform sequencing depth across donors. The productive fraction for most TCR beta V segments was about 90% or about 30% in an earlier analysis. Equally common other TCR beta chains were less clonally expanded than HLA-associated ones, a later analysis found.

Germline lookup yields CDR1 MDHEN and CDR2 SYDVKM. V was shortened by 6 bases and J by 2 bases, with 15 bases between the two germline ends. The CDR3 contains 15 residues. The primer mix had 60 Vbeta and 13 Jbeta primers. TCRdb keeps only in-frame clones here, not all; method: immunoSEQ multiplex PCR. The table has approximately 100,000 clones, 65% to 80% seen once. In its sample, this clone was seen a few times. What it binds is not known. The specimen was PBMCs. The chain links TRBV28 to TRBJ2-3; D uncertain. This sequence originates from a woman between 45 and 65 years old in good health and CMV-seropositive. CDR3 residues: CASSLPSELTDTQYF. CDR3 bases: TGTGCCAGCAGCCTCCCGTCCGAGCTCACAGATACGCAGTATTTT.